These 14 T cell receptor beta chains share one sample of origin, sequenced in a study of human T cells and chemical hapten exposure (dated by TCRdb to the early 2020s). The library was generated by RACE. Instrument used: NextSeq 500. TCRdb reprocessed the public reads (quality trimming at Q25 with fastp, clone calling with MiXCR) and kept in-frame beta chains. Duplicate CDR3 protein sequences are folded into a single record with the most common DNA and genes. Counted in this sample were roughly 40,000 distinct CDR3 sequences; under 15% of them appeared once. Of the sample, over 5.5% falls within the top ten clones. The sample's time point, from its label and the paper: pre-sensitization, week 0. In light of the paper, this sample's treatment or condition label describes: therapeutic diphenylcyclopropenone sensitization with weekly scalp DPC. This material consisted of whole blood, taken in connection with sensitization to the hapten diphenylcyclopropenone (DPC). The receptors shown here come from a woman under 40 with alopecia areata. Some clones in this sample may be carry-over from other donors' samples.

This clonotype was recorded a few times. This chain connects TRBV21-1 to TRBJ2-3. TRBV21-1 is shown as a pseudogene. The CDR3 has 11 residues. The CDR3 DNA reads as TGTGCCAGCAGCAACCGCGATACGCAGTATTTT. Protein sequence: CASSNRDTQYF.

There are many counts of this clonotype. CDR3 nucleotide sequence: TGTGCCAGCAGTTACTCGACAGGTTCACCCTACGAGCAGTACTTC. It is translated as CASSYSTGSPYEQYF. V is TRBV6-2 or TRBV6-3 and J is TRBJ2-7; perhaps TRBD1 as D (6 bases). Trimming took 0 bases from V and 2 from J, leaving 11 bases between them. Per germline, CDR1 MNHEY and CDR2 SVGEGT. The CDR3 runs 15 residues.

This clonotype was recorded many times. The rearrangement links TRBV12-3 or TRBV12-4 to TRBJ2-3, with TRBD2 identical over 8 bases. This CDR3 spans 14 amino acids. With 3 bases clipped from V and 9 bases from J, the junction kept 8 bases outside the gene matches. The CDR3 loop is CASSFAGGVSTQYF. The CDR3 DNA sequence: TGTGCCAGCAGTTTTGCGGGAGGTGTAAGCACGCAGTATTTT.

The chain is built from TRBV29-1 and TRBJ2-7; D gene uncertain. Trimming left V 4 bases short and J 7 bases short, with 11 bases between. The germline CDR1 and CDR2 sequences are SQVTM and ANQGSEA. The CDR3 consists of 11 residues. The CDR3 DNA follows: TGCAGCGTTGCTGACTGGGTTGAGCAGTACTTC. This gives the protein CSVADWVEQYF.

J is TRBJ2-2 and V is TRBV10-2; D remains unclear. The CDR3 contains 13 residues. With 5 bases removed from V and 7 bases from J, the gap between germline ends came to 11 bases. Per the germline V gene, CDR1 is WSHSY and CDR2 is SAAADI. In DNA form, the CDR3 reads TGCGCCAGCAGTTTACCGTCCGGCGGGGAGCTGTTTTTT. Translation gives CASSLPSGGELFF.

This clonotype was found a few times. DNA of the CDR3: TGTGCCAGCAGTCCTGGAGGTTACGAGCAGTACTTC. Protein: CASSPGGYEQYF. The V and J genes are TRBV11-2 and TRBJ2-7, with a weak D call TRBD2 (5 bases). V lost 6 bases to trimming and J lost 4 bases, with 10 bases between them. CDR3 size: 12 residues. CDR1 is SGHAT, CDR2 FQNNGV, per germline.

This clonotype showed up many times. This chain joins TRBV7-9 and TRBJ1-3; the D is unclear. The CDR3 is 15 residues long. Deletions cut 6 bases from V and 0 bases from J, with 12 bases between. Per germline, CDR1 SEHNR and CDR2 FQNEAQ (reference sequence). CDR3 sequence reads: CASSLGRNSGNTIYF. Written as DNA, the CDR3 is TGTGCCAGCAGTCTTGGACGGAACTCTGGAAACACCATATATTTT. Looking up the rest from reference TRBV7-9 and TRBJ1-3 gives the full variable domain: DTGVSQNPRHKITKRGQNVTFRCDPISEHNRLYWYRQTLGQGPEFLTYFQNEAQLEKSRLLSDRFSAERPKGSFSTLEIQRTEQGDSAMYLCASSLGRNSGNTIYFGEGSWLTVV.

This clonotype was recorded many times. This chain joins TRBV7-9 and TRBJ1-4, with TRBD1 identical over 10 bases. The J segment lost 5 bases and the V segment lost 5 bases, leaving 2 bases of the junction unmatched. Per the germline V gene, CDR1 is SEHNR and CDR2 is FQNEAQ (reference sequence). The CDR3 runs 14 residues. CDR3 sequence: CASSQGQGNEKLFF. DNA of the CDR3: TGTGCCAGCAGCCAGGGACAGGGGAATGAAAAACTGTTTTTT.

In this sample, this clonotype turned up a few times. V usage is TRBV7-2 and J usage is TRBJ2-3; D is possibly TRBD2 (5 bases). Looked up from germline, CDR1 is SGHTA and CDR2 is FQGNSA. The CDR3 consists of 17 residues. The germline V and J ends were trimmed by 1 base and 6 bases, with 20 bases remaining between them. The CDR3 nucleotides read TGTGCCAGCAGCTTAGGGAGAGGCGGGCCCACTCGTGATACGCAGTATTTT. It yields the protein CASSLGRGGPTRDTQYF.

This clonotype has a count of ten or more. The CDR3 reads CASSPQTSGVQETQYF. The CDR3, as DNA: TGTGCCAGCAGTCCCCAGACTAGCGGGGTTCAAGAGACCCAGTACTTC. V is TRBV28 and J is TRBJ2-5, with 11 nucleotides matching TRBD2. The CDR3 loop spans 16 amino acids. The V gene end was trimmed by 5 bases and the J gene end by 2 bases; junction bases not matched to a gene: 7. The germline V gene has CDR1 MDHEN and CDR2 SYDVKM.

This clonotype was seen ten or more times. The chain links TRBV2 to TRBJ1-2; 8 nucleotides align to TRBD1. Germline V CDR1 and CDR2: SNHLY, FYNNEI. The V and J ends lost 11 bases and 8 bases, in that order; junction bases with no gene match: 10. The CDR3 has 12 amino acids. This CDR3 is CARTGLSMGYTF. The CDR3 DNA reads TGTGCCCGGACAGGGCTATCAATGGGCTACACCTTC.

This clonotype occurred many times. The V and J genes are TRBV6-2 or TRBV6-3 and TRBJ1-5, with 8 nucleotides matching TRBD1. There are 15 residues in the CDR3. Germline CDR1 MNHEY, CDR2 SVGEGT. V was pared by 0 bases and J by 6 bases, with 4 bases of the junction left unmatched. The CDR3 loop is CASSYSNRGGQPQHF. CDR3 DNA sequence: TGTGCCAGCAGTTACTCCAACAGGGGGGGTCAGCCCCAGCATTTT.

V gene TRBV7-2 combines with J gene TRBJ1-2; possibly TRBD1 for D (5 bases). CDR1 and CDR2 (germline): SGHTA, FQGNSA. V dropped 6 bases and J dropped 12 bases, with 23 bases sitting between them. The CDR3 is made up of 14 amino acids. CDR3 in amino acids: CASRFSTRGGGHTF. CDR3 bases: TGTGCCAGCAGGTTTTCGACTAGGGGAGGAGGCCACACCTTC.

This clonotype turned up a few times. This chain uses TRBV5-1 with TRBJ2-1, with 10 bases lining up with TRBD2. The ends lost 2 bases at V and 4 bases at J; junction bases unmatched: 3. The CDR3 has 15 residues. Germline values: CDR1 SGHRS, CDR2 YFSETQ. CDR3 protein: CASSFGLAVYNEQFF. As DNA, the CDR3 is TGCGCCAGCAGCTTCGGACTAGCGGTGTACAATGAGCAGTTCTTC.